This TCR beta chain was identified in a study of cytomegalovirus exposure and HLA in healthy donors (dated by TCRdb to about 2017). The study in broad terms: An earlier analysis of 587 of the donors reported over 250 Gb of sequence data and around 100 million unique TCR beta sequences obtained from approximately 180 million T cells. Several DR-DQ haplotypes were handled as single units for association and clustering because linkage in the cohort was strong. HLA typing covered class I and class II loci at four-digit resolution. A later analysis re-examined previously published TCR beta repertoires from over 500 donors and added high-resolution HLA genotyping to investigate patterns of TCR occurrence. The number of donors typed differed by locus, with about 629-630 for A, B, C, DRB1 and DQB1, around 560 for DQA1, 600 to 610 for DPA1, and about 450 for DPB1. An early release covering approximately 600 HLA-typed donors comprised approximately 300 gigabases of sequencing data and 85 million to 100 million unique TCR sequences. In a later genetic analysis, genome-wide SNP genotypes for about three fifths of the 666 donors were used, and that subset was treated as a discovery cohort. Donor age, sex, ethnicity and CMV serostatus were compiled together with the repertoire data. The later analysis used no new phenotypic data to find candidate immune exposures, relying instead on TCR beta sequences and their occurrence across donors. In an earlier analysis of about 590 of the donors, high-throughput TCR beta sequencing was used to judge whether each TCR beta V gene segment behaved as functional or pseudogenic. The study aimed to test whether signatures of past pathogen exposure could be identified by cataloging public T cell receptors. The study combined high-throughput TCR immunosequencing, statistical association of individual TCRs with disease status, and machine learning to predict cytomegalovirus infection status. Among the roughly 370 genotyped donors, around 81% belonged to the genetic ancestry cluster associated with self-reported Caucasian donors. All discovery cohort repertoires had been generated using a single sequencing platform. Among roughly 370 genotyped donors of the cohort, an average of roughly 240,000 unique TCR beta nucleotide sequences were sequenced per donor, roughly 18% of them non-productive. The T cell repertoires of 670 or so subjects were profiled by immunosequencing and related to cytomegalovirus serostatus. In addition to the first cohort of 666 subjects, a separate validation cohort of under 150 different subjects was used.

Paper-wide results and their limitations: An association between a missense DCLRE1C variant and V-gene and J-gene trimming of TCR beta chains was found in a later genetic analysis and replicated in an independent cohort. According to a later analysis, most CMV-associated TCR beta chains appeared to be HLA-restricted, and the HLA associations seemed to be driven largely by CMV exposure. In vitro tests confirmed that a few of the cytomegalovirus-associated TCR beta chains recognize cytomegalovirus antigens. A group of highly shared sequence variants was considered likely to be a technical artifact of the sequencing pipeline. Correlated functional status among segregating V segments might reflect linkage disequilibrium, but an unknown experimental factor could not be ruled out. The authors suggested that the approach could potentially be generalized to other disease states and immunological phenotypes. Compared with equally common non-associated chains, HLA-associated TCR beta chains in a later analysis were more clonally expanded and had lower generation probabilities. Roughly uniform sequencing depth across donors was assumed in presence/absence analyses, although this assumption may not hold. According to a later genetic analysis, donors in an Asian-associated ancestry cluster had fewer N-insertions in productive TCRs than the approximately 650-donor mean. A further reported finding was that TCR beta sequences accurately predicted the HLA-A and HLA-B alleles for most subjects in the first cohort. An earlier analysis of approximately 500 of the donors showed that most TCR beta V segments appeared in productive rearrangements either about 90% or about 30% of the time, which broadly matched IMGT annotations. Because HLA typing was missing for some donors at each locus, association tests included only the typed subset. In a later analysis, about 17,000 TCR beta sequences were associated with specific HLA alleles at a false discovery rate of 0.05. When HLA alleles, especially DR and DQ, strongly co-occurred, attributing TCR associations to individual alleles was difficult. In a later analysis, TCR association rates were found to vary across HLA loci, with the most associated TCRs seen for DRB1 alleles and the fewest for HLA-C alleles. Immune exposure information for the cohort was limited to CMV serostatus. A later analysis reported that several top co-occurrence clusters appeared linked to parvovirus B19, influenza, CMV and Epstein-Barr virus. Because counts were too low, about 15 rarely observed V segments, including chromosome 9 orphons, were left out of the earlier analysis of approximately 580 of the donors. A total of 150 to 200 TCR beta chains were listed by the study as associated with cytomegalovirus. The cohort was sequenced for TCR beta chains only, and without alpha or paired-chain data the features that could be detected were limited. Most TCR sequences were seen in very few donors, while some public TCRs were found in many individuals. Some IMGT-functional V segments, including TRBV6-2 and TRBV6-3, could not be distinguished by the 87-base-pair reads and were therefore excluded. The classifier was reported to diagnose cytomegalovirus status with high specificity and sensitivity in both the original and validation cohorts.

The cohort comprised fewer than 750 healthy bone marrow donors. At the time of sampling, all cohort members were nominally healthy, though unrecorded immune exposures were likely present. The donor tested CMV seropositive and was one of the 289 seropositive cohort members. Every donor gave a peripheral blood sample, and the peripheral blood mononuclear cells from that sample were used for TCR beta sequencing. The Qiagen DNeasy Blood Extraction Kit was used to extract genomic DNA from the blood cell samples. The method was the immunoSEQ multiplex PCR assay. The multiplex PCR relied on a mix of 60 forward primers for TCR Vbeta segments and 13 reverse primers for TCR Jbeta segments. The CDR3 region of rearranged TCR beta genes was amplified from genomic DNA by a multiplex PCR assay. On the Illumina HiSeq System, the amplified TCR beta libraries were sequenced as 87-base-pair reads. Per the authors' processing: A later analysis tallied around 87 million unique TCR beta chains across the 666 repertoires, and about 12 million of those chains were shared by two or more donors. Raw reads were error-corrected and collapsed into unique sequences by a nearest-neighbor algorithm in which closely related sequences were merged to remove PCR and sequencing errors. V, D and J gene segments were assigned by aligning CDR3 sequences to IMGT reference sequences. For a sequence to be retained, a match of at least six nucleotides was required to both a V gene segment and a J gene segment. A rearrangement was called productive if the CDR3 had no stop codons and remained in frame with V and J, and every other rearrangement was called non-productive. Following IMGT convention, CDR3 was defined as the stretch from the second conserved V-encoded cysteine to the conserved J-encoded phenylalanine. In an earlier analysis of around 540 of the donors, sequences lacking an unambiguous match to a single V gene segment were excluded. An earlier analysis of 450 to 650 of the donors called V segments functional above 56.7% productive rearrangements and segregating when the between-donor standard deviation exceeded 5%. A statistical classification framework was built to diagnose cytomegalovirus status from the catalog of TCR beta chain sequences. V and J gene assignment, in a later analysis, came from comparing TCR nucleotide sequences with IMGT/GENE-DB human TR gene sequences. A later analysis assigned CDR3 sequences and most-parsimonious VDJ recombination scenarios with the TCRdist pipeline. In a later analysis, each TCR beta chain was defined by its CDR3 amino acid sequence together with its V-gene family, and reads lacking a unique V-gene family were excluded. In a later analysis, approximately 590 highly shared, low-generation-probability nucleotide sequences were removed to address suspected cross-contamination and a sequencing artifact. A later analysis calculated a clonal expansion index for each public chain from normalized within-repertoire ranks of inferred template counts. In a later analysis, generation probabilities were computed with a VDJ recombination model fitted to out-of-frame rearrangements, and the resulting probabilities were checked against IGoR. Hypergeometric tests were used in a later analysis to score TCR-TCR, TCR-HLA and TCR-CMV co-occurrence, with a repertoire-size bias correction applied to the TCR pairs. False discovery rates were estimated in a later analysis by permuting HLA or CMV assignments 20 times. In a later analysis, co-occurring TCRs were grouped using DBSCAN, with TCRdist sequence similarity added in when clustering inside HLA-allele-positive subsets. Repertoires with fewer than 30,000 or more than 120,000 public chains were left out of co-occurrence clustering, as were about 5 repertoires with anomalous nucleotide sharing. TCRdb stores this immuneACCESS table with in-frame sequences only. Part of the clones is absent; in the studies checked, under half of the shortfall reflects unresolved V genes, and no reason is known for the rest. D and trimming come from the DNA, and the V and J calls and clone size come from that table. The sample profile shows more than 110,000 clones; roughly four fifths of them were found once. Of the sample, less than 1.5% falls within the top ten clones.

The sample holds one count of this clone. Its binding antigen is unknown. It has no much larger one-base neighbor in the sample; base qualities were not kept. Relative to germline, V is 0 bases shorter and J is 7 bases shorter, with 16 bases between their ends. The CDR3, cysteine through phenylalanine, is 15 amino acids long. Only the CDR3 region is kept as DNA, spanning 45 bases read in frame from base 1. The germline V gene (reference sequence) specifies MNHEY as CDR1 and SMNVEV as CDR2. Specimen: PBMCs. The receptor's source is a man in his thirties or forties in good health and CMV-seropositive. The chain uses TRBV27 and TRBJ2-7; perhaps TRBD2 is the D gene, with 5 bases matching. DNA sequence: TGTGCCAGCAGTTTATCGGTGGACTTGCGGAGGGAGCAGTACTTC. It codes for CASSLSVDLRREQYF.